The 29 T cell receptor beta chains below were found in one sample sequenced in a study of blood T cell repertoires in COVID-19. The repertoire was sequenced with immunoSEQ multiplex PCR; TCRdb's copy has only in-frame clones and lacks some. The table includes approximately 380,000 clones, 90% to 95% detected once. The specimen was PBMCs or T cells enriched from blood (not recorded which). The receptors derive from a woman aged 40 to 50 who had been exposed to COVID-19.

In its sample, this clone was seen once. The CDR3 bases are TGTGCCAGCAGTTGGTGGGCAGGGGGCTTGGCAGATACGCAGTATTTT. Encoded protein: CASSWWAGGLADTQYF. The J gene is TRBJ2-3, the V gene TRBV6-2 or TRBV6-3, with 8 nucleotides matching TRBD1. Per the germline V gene, CDR1 is MNHEY and CDR2 is SVGEGT. The ends lost 4 bases at V and 4 bases at J; junction bases unmatched: 10. This CDR3 is built from 16 residues.

The V gene is TRBV10-2, the J gene TRBJ1-6; unclear D gene. From germline, CDR1 is WSHSY and CDR2 SAAADI. The CDR3 totals 16 residues. V was pared by 10 bases and J by 5 bases, with 21 bases between. The CDR3 sequence: CATYRAQGLHNSPLHF. In nucleotides, the CDR3 is TGCGCCACCTACCGGGCCCAAGGACTTCATAATTCACCCCTCCACTTT.

The V call is TRBV7-2, the J call TRBJ2-2; 16 bases agree with TRBD2. The CDR3 length is 17 residues. CDR1 is SGHTA, CDR2 FQGNSA, per germline. With V trimmed by 4 bases and J by 6 bases, 5 bases remained unmatched. The CDR3 protein is CASSSRGLAGGAGELFF. For the CDR3, the DNA is TGTGCCAGCAGCTCCCGGGGACTAGCGGGAGGGGCCGGGGAGCTGTTTTTT.

The genes are TRBV5-1 and TRBJ1-1; 11 bases line up with TRBD1. The CDR3 contains 18 residues. The V segment lost 5 bases and the J segment 0 bases; nucleotides outside the gene matches: 12. CDR1 is SGHRS and CDR2 is YFSETQ in the germline V gene. The CDR3 nucleotides read TGCGCCAGCAGAATGGACAGGGGGCTACCAAGCATGAACACTGAAGCTTTCTTT. Protein: CASRMDRGLPSMNTEAFF.

The chain couples TRBV2 to TRBJ1-5, with a tentative D call TRBD1 (5 bases). CDR3 size: 15 residues. V lost 4 bases and J 0 bases, leaving 10 bases between the germline ends. Germline-derived CDR1 and CDR2 are SNHLY and FYNNEI. CDR3 sequence (DNA): TGTGCCAGCAGTGGAGCCGGGGGTAGCAATCAGCCCCAGCATTTT. Encoded protein: CASSGAGGSNQPQHF.

The rearrangement joins TRBV14 to TRBJ2-3, with TRBD2 matching over 10 bases. Germline CDR1 is SGHDN and CDR2 is FVKESK. This CDR3 comprises 16 residues. J gave up 6 bases and V 0 bases, and 6 bases lay outside the gene matches. CDR3 DNA sequence: TGTGCCAGCAGCCAAGAACTAGCGGGGCACACGGATACGCAGTATTTT. As protein: CASSQELAGHTDTQYF.

J is TRBJ1-3 and V is TRBV7-9, with D possibly matching TRBD1 (5 bases). The CDR3 is 16 amino acids. The V gene's germline CDR1 is SEHNR and CDR2 FQNEAQ (reference sequence). The V end was cut by 4 bases, the J end by 5 bases, with 18 bases between. In DNA, the CDR3 is TGTGCCAGCAGCTCGTCAGGGACTTCAACCCGAAACACCATATATTTT. It yields the protein CASSSSGTSTRNTIYF.

The chain couples TRBV5-1 to TRBJ1-2; D is undetermined. The CDR3 is 14 residues long. V was pared by 4 bases and J by 8 bases, with 18 bases between. Looked up from germline, CDR1 is SGHRS and CDR2 is YFSETQ. CDR3 sequence (DNA): TGCGCCAGCAGCCTGTCGGGCCTTCGGGAGGGCTACACCTTC. Its protein product is CASSLSGLREGYTF.

The chain uses TRBV2 and TRBJ1-5; 12 bases match TRBD1. The J segment lost 2 bases and the V segment lost 10 bases, leaving 6 bases of the junction unmatched. This CDR3 is 15 amino acids long. Germline V gene data show CDR1 as SNHLY and CDR2 as FYNNEI. In DNA, the CDR3 is TGTGCCACCGGGGACAGGGGGCGCGGCAATCAGCCCCAGCATTTT. Translation: CATGDRGRGNQPQHF.

The rearrangement joins TRBV30 to TRBJ1-2; D call uncertain. Germline V gene lookup returns CDR1 GTSNPN and CDR2 SVGIG (reference sequence). The CDR3 sequence is 12 residues long. Trimming cost V 4 bases and J 1 base, with 7 bases left between them. Written as DNA, the CDR3 is TGTGCCTGGACGACAAGTAACTATGGCTACACCTTC. It specifies CAWTTSNYGYTF.

This clone was counted once. The V and J genes are TRBV7-2 and TRBJ2-1; D possibly corresponds to TRBD2 (6 bases). Per the germline V gene, CDR1 is SGHTA and CDR2 is FQGNSA. The CDR3 contains 15 residues. Trimming stripped 6 bases from V and 3 bases from J, with 15 bases between. CDR3 in DNA: TGTGCCAGCAGTACCGTCGGGGAGGTCTACAATGAGCAGTTCTTC. Its translation: CASSTVGEVYNEQFF.

This rearrangement joins TRBV7-3 to TRBJ2-1; 13 bases match TRBD2. The CDR3 runs 16 residues. V was clipped by 2 bases and J by 4 bases; unmatched bases: 2. Germline CDR1 reads SGHTA; CDR2 reads FQGTGA. CDR3 bases: TGTGCCAGCAGCTTAGGGGGACTAGCGGGGTACAATGAGCAGTTCTTC. Translated: CASSLGGLAGYNEQFF.

CDR3 sequence: CASSYRQLPNEKLFF. The DNA of the CDR3 is TGTGCCAGCAGTTACCGACAGCTTCCCAATGAAAAACTGTTTTTT. V usage is TRBV27 and J usage is TRBJ1-4, with D possibly being TRBD1 (5 bases). The CDR3 is 15 amino acids. CDR1 and CDR2 from the germline V gene are MNHEY and SMNVEV (reference sequence). Trimming removed 4 bases at V and 5 bases at J, with 14 bases between.

The chain is built from TRBV3-1 (or the pseudogene TRBV3-2) and TRBJ1-2; no clear D gene. The CDR3 loop spans 14 amino acids. Germline CDR1 and CDR2: LGHDT and YNNKEL (reference sequence). V was trimmed by 2 bases and J by 8 bases, leaving 15 bases between them. The CDR3 protein is CASSQQDGLRGYTF. CDR3 nucleotide sequence: TGTGCCAGCAGCCAACAGGACGGACTTAGGGGCTACACCTTC.

This chain connects TRBV6-5 to TRBJ1-2; the match to TRBD1 covers 7 bases. The CDR3 extends over 13 amino acids. Germline lookup yields CDR1 MNHEY and CDR2 SVGAGI. V was pared by 6 bases and J by 7 bases, with 8 bases of the junction left unmatched. CDR3 bases: TGTGCCAGCAGACTCACAGGGGCGGGTGGCTACACCTTC. This translates into CASRLTGAGGYTF.

The V call is TRBV20-1, the J call TRBJ2-7, with D perhaps TRBD1 (5 bases). The CDR3 runs 14 residues. Trimming removed 3 bases from V and 3 bases from J, with 15 bases in between. CDR1 and CDR2 (germline): DFQATT, SNEGSKA (reference sequence). This CDR3 is CSASRGAELYEQYF. CDR3 in DNA: TGCAGTGCTAGTCGTGGGGCTGAACTCTACGAGCAGTACTTC.

This clone appeared a single time. The CDR3, as DNA: TGTGCCAGTAGCTCCACCGGGACAGGGGAGGAAAAACTGTTTTTT. Protein sequence: CASSSTGTGEEKLFF. The rearrangement joins TRBV19 to TRBJ1-4, with 10 bases lining up with TRBD1. In germline, CDR1 is LNHDA, CDR2 SQIVND (reference sequence). The CDR3 has 15 amino acids. Trimming cost V 6 bases and J 8 bases; bases outside gene matches: 9.

This chain joins TRBV29-1 and TRBJ1-2, with D hard to call. The CDR3 runs to 12 residues. V gave up 3 bases and J gave up 5 bases, with 10 bases separating them. The germline V gene has CDR1 SQVTM and CDR2 ANQGSEA. The CDR3 DNA reads TGCAGCGTTGATGAGGTCTTTTATGGCTACACCTTC. Translation gives CSVDEVFYGYTF.

In nucleotides, the CDR3 is TGTGCCAGCACGGGACAGGGAGGTCAGCCCCAGCATTTT. Translated, it gives CASTGQGGQPQHF. The rearrangement joins TRBV7-8 to TRBJ1-5; 9 nucleotides line up with TRBD1. The CDR3 is 13 residues long. J was trimmed by 6 bases and V by 7 bases; bases with no gene match: 4. The germline V gene has CDR1 SGHVS and CDR2 FQNEAQ. Full variable domain (rest looked up from reference TRBV7-8 and TRBJ1-5): GAGVSQSPRYKVAKRGQDVALRCDPISGHVSLFWYQQALGQGPEFLTYFQNEAQLDKSGLPSDRFFAERPEGSVSTLKIQRTQQEDSAVYLCASTGQGGQPQHFGDGTRLSIL.

The chain links TRBV19 to TRBJ1-1, with 7 bases that match TRBD1. The CDR3 contains 14 residues. Losses at the gene ends were 5 bases for V and 1 base for J; bases not matched to a gene: 4. Germline lookup yields CDR1 LNHDA and CDR2 SQIVND (reference sequence). CDR3 amino acids: CASSWDRTNTEAFF. DNA for the CDR3: TGTGCCAGTAGTTGGGACAGAACGAACACTGAAGCTTTCTTT.

This clone was seen a few times. This chain connects TRBV6-5 to TRBJ1-6, with D possibly being TRBD1 (6 bases). Between the trimmed V and J ends, which lost 5 bases and 6 bases, there was a span of 11 bases. Germline V gives CDR1 MNHEY, CDR2 SVGAGI. The CDR3 loop spans 14 amino acids. This CDR3 reads CASSQGHFNSPLHF. In DNA, the CDR3 is TGTGCCAGCAGTCAGGGACACTTTAATTCACCCCTCCACTTT.

The rearrangement uses TRBV7-2 and TRBJ1-3, with 8 bases aligning to TRBD1. The ends lost 5 bases at V and 0 bases at J; junction bases unmatched: 9. Germline V gene sequence: CDR1 SGHTA, CDR2 FQGNSA. The CDR3 is made up of 17 amino acids. The CDR3 protein is CASSPFTGGLSGNTIYF. In DNA form, the CDR3 reads TGTGCCAGCAGCCCTTTTACAGGGGGTCTCTCTGGAAACACCATATATTTT. The variable domain in full, completed from reference TRBV7-2 and TRBJ1-3, reads GAGVSQSPSNKVTEKGKDVELRCDPISGHTALYWYRQSLGQGLEFLIYFQGNSAPDKSGLPSDRFSAERTGGSVSTLTIQRTQQEDSAVYLCASSPFTGGLSGNTIYFGEGSWLTVV.

This chain uses TRBV9 with TRBJ2-7; TRBD1 matches 9 bases. This CDR3 is built from 15 residues. With V trimmed by 4 bases and J by 1 base, 6 bases remained unmatched. Per germline, CDR1 SGDLS and CDR2 YYNGEE. CDR3 nucleotide sequence: TGTGCCAGCAGCCTCAGCGGACAGGGGTCCTACGAGCAGTACTTC. As protein: CASSLSGQGSYEQYF.

The CDR3 DNA reads TGTGCCAGCAGCTTATCTCCGGGGGTCCTGACTTTC. This translates into CASSLSPGVLTF. The gene calls are TRBV7-3 and TRBJ2-6, with D possibly being TRBD2 (5 bases). This CDR3 spans 12 amino acids. CDR1 is SGHTA, CDR2 FQGTGA, per germline. The V end was cut by 2 bases, the J end by 13 bases, with 9 bases between.

This chain links TRBV7-2 with TRBJ1-6, with 8 bases aligning to TRBD1. The CDR3 is 18 residues long. V lost 4 bases, J lost 7 bases, and 15 bases stayed unmatched. Germline CDR1 SGHTA, CDR2 FQGNSA. Written as DNA, the CDR3 is TGTGCCAGCAGCTCGGGGGACGGACAGGGCGATTTGAATTCACCCCTCCACTTT. Translating it yields CASSSGDGQGDLNSPLHF. Full variable domain (remainder filled in from reference TRBV7-2 and TRBJ1-6): GAGVSQSPSNKVTEKGKDVELRCDPISGHTALYWYRQSLGQGLEFLIYFQGNSAPDKSGLPSDRFSAERTGGSVSTLTIQRTQQEDSAVYLCASSSGDGQGDLNSPLHFGNGTRLTVT.

The V gene is TRBV24-1, the J gene TRBJ2-1; 10 bases are shared with TRBD2. CDR3 length: 17 residues. Trimming removed 4 bases from V and 4 bases from J; junction bases left unmatched: 9. The germline CDR1 and CDR2 sequences are KGHDR and SFDVKD. The CDR3 reads CATSERTAGGSYNEQFF. CDR3 DNA: TGTGCCACCAGTGAACGGACAGCGGGGGGGTCTTACAATGAGCAGTTCTTC.

J is TRBJ1-3 and V is TRBV11-3; TRBD1 aligns across 7 bases. With V trimmed by 2 bases and J by 2 bases, 3 bases remained unmatched. This CDR3 is 15 amino acids long. Germline V CDR1 and CDR2: SGHNT, YENEEA. The CDR3 nucleotides are TGTGCCAGCAGCTTAAGAGGGGGCGCTGGAAACACCATATATTTT. It translates to CASSLRGGAGNTIYF.

The gene calls are TRBV2 and TRBJ1-1; the D is unclear. V was pared by 3 bases and J by 1 base, with 9 bases between. The CDR3 has 14 amino acids. The germline V gene encodes CDR1 SNHLY and CDR2 FYNNEI. This chain's CDR3 is CASSDAPGNTEAFF. The DNA for the CDR3 is TGTGCCAGCAGTGATGCCCCGGGGAACACTGAAGCTTTCTTT.

This chain connects TRBV6-2 or TRBV6-3 to TRBJ2-7; 15 bases agree with TRBD2. Trimming removed 4 bases from V and 1 base from J; junction bases left unmatched: 17. The CDR3 is made up of 21 amino acids. Looked up from germline, CDR1 is MNHEY and CDR2 is SVGEGT. DNA of the CDR3: TGTGCCAGCAGTTGGACCCCAGCTCGGACTAGCGGGAGGGCCGGTTCCTACGAGCAGTACTTC. Translating gives CASSWTPARTSGRAGSYEQYF.